The rows below give T cell receptor beta chains drawn from one sample of a study of blood T cell repertoires in COVID-19. Data came from immunoSEQ multiplex PCR; TCRdb stores just in-frame clones and leaves some out. The sample has around 99,000 clones; approximately 88% are singletons. Sequenced sample: peripheral blood. The receptors were gathered from a man aged 50 to 59 with active or convalescent COVID-19. Both conserved end residues are part of each CDR3. The D gene is left open where the match is weak.

v_gene	d_gene	j_gene	CDR3aa	CDR3nt
TRBV27	-	TRBJ1-2	CASSLSRMNGYTF	TGTGCCAGCAGTTTATCCAGGATGAATGGCTACACCTTC
TRBV6-5	-	TRBJ1-6	CASRQFNSPLHF	TGTGCCAGCAGACAGTTTAATTCACCCCTCCACTTT
TRBV7-8	TRBD1	TRBJ1-5	CASSRTGNFNQPQHF	TGTGCCAGCAGCAGGACAGGGAACTTCAATCAGCCCCAGCATTTT
TRBV5-5	-	TRBJ1-3	CASSLAPNTGNTIYF	TGTGCCAGCAGCTTGGCTCCCAACACTGGAAACACCATATATTTT
TRBV30	TRBD1	TRBJ2-5	CAWSVTGARETQYF	TGTGCCTGGAGTGTAACAGGGGCTCGGGAGACCCAGTACTTC
TRBV2	TRBD1	TRBJ2-7	CASRPGQSSYEQYF	TGTGCCAGCAGACCGGGACAGAGCTCCTACGAGCAGTACTTC
TRBV12-3/TRBV12-4	-	TRBJ2-7	CASSFRQGQYF	TGTGCCAGCAGTTTTCGACAAGGGCAGTACTTC
TRBV28	-	TRBJ1-2	CASTLNPGGDGYTF	TGTGCCAGCACCCTTAACCCCGGGGGGGATGGCTACACCTTC
TRBV28	-	TRBJ2-3	CASSPQGRATTDTQYF	TGTGCCAGCAGTCCACAGGGTAGGGCAACCACAGATACGCAGTATTTT
TRBV2	TRBD2	TRBJ2-1	CASKVGAAGGEQFF	TGTGCCAGCAAGGTGGGAGCAGCGGGGGGGGAGCAGTTCTTC
TRBV28	TRBD2	TRBJ2-3	CASSTHPLHPSGSTDTQYF	TGTGCCAGCAGTACGCATCCCCTCCACCCTAGCGGGAGCACAGATACGCAGTATTTT
TRBV30	-	TRBJ1-2	CAWSRGNKNYGYTF	TGTGCCTGGAGCAGGGGTAATAAGAACTATGGCTACACCTTC
TRBV7-6	TRBD2	TRBJ2-1	CASSPATSGRVDEQFF	TGTGCCAGCAGCCCGGCCACTAGCGGGAGGGTGGATGAGCAGTTCTTC
TRBV28	-	TRBJ1-1	CASSLYRGTEAFF	TGTGCCAGCAGTTTATATAGAGGAACCGAAGCTTTCTTT
TRBV5-4	-	TRBJ2-3	CASSFVGGARDTQYF	TGTGCCAGCAGCTTTGTTGGGGGGGCGAGGGATACGCAGTATTTT
TRBV3-1/TRBV3-2	-	TRBJ1-1	CASSRGQHMNTEAFF	TGTGCCAGCAGCCGCGGACAGCACATGAACACTGAAGCTTTCTTT
TRBV15	TRBD1	TRBJ2-1	CATSRARDRVRADEQFF	TGTGCCACCAGCAGGGCCCGGGACAGGGTTCGTGCCGATGAGCAGTTCTTC
TRBV19	-	TRBJ2-1	CASSILSSGSYNEQFF	TGTGCCAGTAGTATACTTTCCAGCGGGTCCTACAATGAGCAGTTCTTC